These 15 T cell receptor beta chains originate from one sample sequenced in a study of cytomegalovirus exposure and HLA in healthy donors. The study ran its PCR with 60 Vbeta and 13 Jbeta primers. Repertoires were generated with immunoSEQ multiplex PCR, while TCRdb's copy carries only in-frame clones and drops some. The sample holds 120,000 or so clones; 81% are singletons and the top ten take about 2.4%. The sample was PBMCs. The receptors were gathered from a woman in her 40s in good health and CMV-seronegative.

The table lists this clone with a count of one. The rearrangement uses TRBV5-4 and TRBJ2-3; D call uncertain. The V end was cut by 0 bases, the J end by 2 bases, with 7 bases between. CDR3 length: 14 amino acids. From germline, CDR1 is SGHNT and CDR2 YYREEE (reference sequence). The CDR3 is CASSLAGSTDTQYF. DNA of the CDR3: TGTGCCAGCAGCTTGGCAGGCTCCACAGATACGCAGTATTTT.

The chain uses TRBV28 and TRBJ1-5; D not certain. The CDR3 spans 12 residues. V was cut by 5 bases and J by 11 bases, with 13 bases left in between. CDR1 and CDR2 from the germline V gene are MDHEN and SYDVKM. CDR3 bases: TGTGCCAGCAGTCTCTCCCGGTTGACCCAGCATTTT. Protein: CASSLSRLTQHF.

The chain is built from TRBV28 and TRBJ2-1, with 14 bases fitting TRBD2. Germline-derived CDR1 and CDR2 are MDHEN and SYDVKM. The CDR3 runs 20 residues. V was clipped by 5 bases and J by 8 bases; unmatched bases: 20. DNA for the CDR3: TGTGCCAGCAGTCAAACCTACGGGACTAGCGGGAGATACATACTCCATGAGCAGTTCTTC. It encodes CASSQTYGTSGRYILHEQFF.

The V gene is TRBV6-6, the J gene TRBJ1-1; TRBD1 matches at 8 bases. The V and J ends lost 4 bases and 4 bases, in that order; junction bases with no gene match: 5. Germline-derived CDR1 and CDR2 are MNHNY and SVGAGI (reference sequence). This CDR3 comprises 14 residues. The CDR3 DNA reads TGTGCCAGCAGTTTGGACAGGGTAGGCACTGAAGCTTTCTTT. This gives the protein CASSLDRVGTEAFF.

This clone was seen a single time. The gene calls are TRBV30 and TRBJ1-5, with D hard to call. The length of the CDR3 is 16 residues. The V and J ends lost 3 bases and 2 bases respectively, with 17 bases between them. Germline V lookup: CDR1 GTSNPN, CDR2 SVGIG (reference sequence). The CDR3 sequence: CAWSYYAGGGNQPQHF. CDR3 coding DNA: TGTGCCTGGAGCTACTACGCGGGCGGGGGCAATCAGCCCCAGCATTTT.

The chain has TRBV5-4 and TRBJ1-2, with 9 bases identical to TRBD1. The CDR3 sequence is 13 residues long. Germline V gene sequence: CDR1 SGHNT, CDR2 YYREEE (reference sequence). V trimming: 4 bases; J trimming: 8 bases; junction bases outside the gene matches: 6. CDR3 bases: TGTGCCAGCAGCGGTCGGACAGGGGAAGGCTACACCTTC. Translated, it gives CASSGRTGEGYTF.

The chain couples TRBV12-2 to TRBJ1-1. TRBV12-2 is an annotated pseudogene. The length of the CDR3 is 16 residues. The CDR3 loop is CASRPWEKGISTEAFF. CDR3 in DNA: TGTGCAAGTCGTCCCTGGGAGAAGGGCATAAGCACTGAAGCTTTCTTT.

The rearrangement links TRBV14 to TRBJ2-7, with 10 bases identical to TRBD2. V shed 4 bases and J 4 bases; nucleotides not matched to a gene: 10. Germline V gives CDR1 SGHDN, CDR2 FVKESK. This CDR3 has 16 amino acids. CDR3 in DNA: TGTGCCAGCAGCCCGCCCGGACTAGCGGCCGCATACGAGCAGTACTTC. Its protein product is CASSPPGLAAAYEQYF.

The V gene is TRBV6-1, the J gene TRBJ1-2; TRBD1 matches 10 bases. The CDR3 contains 17 residues. J lost 0 bases, V lost 2 bases, and 6 bases had no gene match. Germline V gene sequence: CDR1 MNHNS, CDR2 SASEGT. CDR3 region: CASSERGQGFSNYGYTF. CDR3 DNA: TGTGCCAGCAGTGAAAGGGGACAGGGGTTCTCTAACTATGGCTACACCTTC.

The rearrangement links TRBV19 to TRBJ1-1, with D possibly being TRBD1 (6 bases). V was pared by 3 bases and J by 4 bases, with 6 bases between. The CDR3 consists of 12 residues. In germline, CDR1 is LNHDA, CDR2 SQIVND (reference sequence). The CDR3 DNA follows: TGTGCCAGTAGTATCAGGGGCACTGAAGCTTTCTTT. Amino acids: CASSIRGTEAFF.

CDR3 protein: CSANRLAGVDTQYF. The CDR3 DNA is TGCAGCGCCAACCGACTAGCGGGTGTCGATACGCAGTATTTT. The chain combines TRBV29-1 with TRBJ2-3; the match to TRBD2 covers 10 bases. This CDR3 is built from 14 residues. V was clipped by 7 bases and J by 6 bases; unmatched bases: 10. Germline V gene data show CDR1 as SQVTM and CDR2 as ANQGSEA.

This chain joins TRBV19 and TRBJ1-5, with D possibly matching TRBD1 (5 bases). Germline CDR1 LNHDA, CDR2 SQIVND (reference sequence). Trimming shortened V by 3 bases and J by 4 bases, and 7 bases separated the two germline ends. CDR3 length equals 13 residues. CDR3 DNA sequence: TGTGCCAGTAGTATTGGGGGGAATCAGCCCCAGCATTTT. The encoded protein is CASSIGGNQPQHF.

The CDR3 nucleotides are TGTGCCAGCAGCTTAGCTCTAGCGGGAGAAGACCAAGAGACCCAGTACTTC. Translated, it gives CASSLALAGEDQETQYF. The rearrangement uses TRBV7-6 and TRBJ2-5, with 10 bases lining up with TRBD2. V was pared by 0 bases and J by 0 bases, with 4 bases of the junction left unmatched. Germline V gene lookup returns CDR1 SGHVS and CDR2 FNYEAQ. This CDR3 region has 17 residues.

The chain joins TRBV16 to TRBJ1-2; the D is unclear. V dropped 1 base and J dropped 6 bases, with 15 bases sitting between them. This CDR3 has 15 amino acids. The germline gives CDR1 KGHSY, CDR2 FQNENV. The CDR3 DNA reads as TGTGCCAGCAGCCAATGGGTTGGAGGGAAAGATGGCTACACCTTC. Translated, it gives CASSQWVGGKDGYTF.

V usage is TRBV6-4 and J usage is TRBJ1-4; the D gene is possibly TRBD1 (6 bases). Germline V CDR1 and CDR2: MRHNA, SNTAGT. V lost 0 bases to trimming and J lost 7 bases, with 18 bases between them. The CDR3 totals 17 residues. This chain's CDR3 is CASSDSVRRGQGEKLFF. CDR3 DNA: TGTGCCAGCAGTGACTCAGTTCGCAGGGGTCAGGGTGAAAAACTGTTTTTT.